These 20 T cell receptor beta chains share one sample of origin, sequenced in a study of cytomegalovirus exposure and HLA in healthy donors. PCR primers comprised 60 Vbeta and 13 Jbeta primers. Profiled with immunoSEQ multiplex PCR; TCRdb holds only in-frame clones, not every one. The sample has some 140,000 clones; 70% to 85% are singletons. Sequencing was carried out using PBMCs. The receptors derive from a man aged 25-45 years in good health and CMV-seronegative.

The chain carries TRBV15 and TRBJ1-2; D is ambiguous. CDR1 and CDR2 (germline): LNHNV, YYDKDF (reference sequence). The CDR3 sequence is 13 residues long. V lost 0 bases, J lost 0 bases, and 2 bases lay in between. The CDR3 bases are TGTGCCACCAGCAGAGATACTAACTATGGCTACACCTTC. Translating gives CATSRDTNYGYTF.

This clone was detected a few times. The gene calls are TRBV19 and TRBJ1-1; D not certain. This CDR3 has 14 residues. With 5 bases removed from V and 1 base from J, the gap between germline ends came to 11 bases. Germline V gene data show CDR1 as LNHDA and CDR2 as SQIVND (reference sequence). The DNA for the CDR3 is TGTGCCAGTAGTTTCCCCGAGTCGAACACTGAAGCTTTCTTT. Translated, it gives CASSFPESNTEAFF.

The chain links TRBV27 to TRBJ2-7; 8 bases are a match to TRBD1. This CDR3 region has 15 residues. The junction had 6 bases not matched to a gene; V was cut back by 4 bases and J by 1 base. Per the germline V gene, CDR1 is MNHEY and CDR2 is SMNVEV (reference sequence). The CDR3 region has the DNA TGTGCCAGCAGTTATATACAGGGGGGATCCTACGAGCAGTACTTC. As protein: CASSYIQGGSYEQYF.

The rearrangement uses TRBV4-2 and TRBJ2-5; 7 bases map to TRBD2. TRBJ2-7 matches the DNA end more closely, so the J call is doubtful. Germline V lookup: CDR1 LGHNA, CDR2 YNFKEQ. This CDR3 region has 14 residues. The CDR3 DNA reads TGTGCCAGCGGAACAGAGCGGGACTCCTACGAGCAGTACTTC. It encodes CASGTERDSYEQYF.

This chain uses TRBV28 with TRBJ1-1; 8 bases line up with TRBD1. This CDR3 spans 16 amino acids. V lost 6 bases, J lost 2 bases, and 11 bases stayed unmatched. The germline V gene has CDR1 MDHEN and CDR2 SYDVKM. CDR3 bases: TGTGCCAGCAGCCAGACAGGGGTGGGGACCAACACTGAAGCTTTCTTT. Residues: CASSQTGVGTNTEAFF.

The CDR3 protein is CASAGLGNQPQHF. The CDR3 DNA reads TGTGCCAGCGCCGGGTTAGGCAATCAGCCCCAGCATTTT. V usage is TRBV6-1 and J usage is TRBJ1-5; D is ambiguous. The CDR3 has 13 residues. V was cut by 8 bases and J by 2 bases, with 10 bases left in between. The germline CDR1 and CDR2 sequences are MNHNS and SASEGT.

The chain is built from TRBV7-2 and TRBJ2-2, with 9 bases identical to TRBD1. Trimming removed 4 bases from V and 4 bases from J; junction bases left unmatched: 7. The CDR3 contains 16 residues. Per germline, CDR1 SGHTA and CDR2 FQGNSA. The CDR3 sequence: CASSSGQGSGTGELFF. The DNA of the CDR3 is TGTGCCAGCAGCTCCGGACAGGGGTCGGGCACCGGGGAGCTGTTTTTT.

The rearrangement joins TRBV27 to TRBJ2-2; TRBD2 matches at 12 bases. This CDR3 comprises 20 residues. V was clipped by 2 bases and J by 3 bases; unmatched bases: 13. The germline V gene encodes CDR1 MNHEY and CDR2 SMNVEV (reference sequence). The CDR3: CASSLPTWASGGADTGELFF. CDR3 DNA sequence: TGTGCCAGCAGTTTACCGACTTGGGCTAGCGGGGGGGCCGACACCGGGGAGCTGTTTTTT.

The chain joins TRBV29-1 to TRBJ2-1, with 7 bases fitting TRBD1. The CDR3 runs 13 residues. Germline V gene sequence: CDR1 SQVTM, CDR2 ANQGSEA. The J segment lost 4 bases and the V segment lost 0 bases, leaving 0 bases of the junction unmatched. The CDR3 reads CSVEETGYNEQFF. The CDR3, as DNA: TGCAGCGTTGAAGAGACAGGGTACAATGAGCAGTTCTTC.

This clone was seen a few times. The chain uses TRBV2 and TRBJ1-5; 10 positions match TRBD1. The length of the CDR3 is 15 residues. CDR1 is SNHLY, CDR2 FYNNEI, per germline. V shed 6 bases, J shed 7 bases, and the junction held 9 bases outside the gene matches. The CDR3 loop reads CASRYETGGGQPQHF. The DNA for the CDR3 is TGTGCCAGCAGATACGAGACAGGGGGCGGACAGCCCCAGCATTTT.

This clone came up a few times. The rearrangement uses TRBV29-1 and TRBJ1-1, with D unresolved. CDR1 is SQVTM, CDR2 ANQGSEA, per germline. The V end was cut by 4 bases, the J end by 1 base, with 7 bases between. There are 12 residues in the CDR3. This CDR3 reads CSVVPSNTEAFF. The CDR3 DNA is TGCAGCGTTGTCCCGTCGAACACTGAAGCTTTCTTT.

CDR3 nucleotide sequence: TGCGCCAGCAGCTGGACAGGGCTGAACACCGGGGAGCTGTTTTTT. This codes for CASSWTGLNTGELFF. The V and J genes are TRBV5-1 and TRBJ2-2; 8 bases fit TRBD1. Germline CDR1 and CDR2: SGHRS and YFSETQ. The CDR3 length is 15 residues. With V trimmed by 3 bases and J by 1 base, 2 bases remained unmatched.

The rearrangement links TRBV2 to TRBJ1-5, with 7 bases matching TRBD1. The CDR3 runs to 12 residues. Unmatched junction bases numbered 2, after V lost 7 bases and J lost 5 bases. Per the germline V gene, CDR1 is SNHLY and CDR2 is FYNNEI. The CDR3 reads CASKTGDQPQHF. CDR3 bases: TGTGCCAGCAAAACAGGGGATCAGCCCCAGCATTTT.

The rearrangement links TRBV19 to TRBJ2-7; 7 bases fit TRBD1. The CDR3 covers 13 residues. The junction had 3 bases not matched to a gene; V was cut back by 2 bases and J by 5 bases. Germline CDR1 reads LNHDA; CDR2 reads SQIVND (reference sequence). CDR3 region: CASSINRGDEQYF. Here the CDR3 DNA reads TGTGCCAGTAGTATAAACAGGGGAGACGAGCAGTACTTC. Full variable domain (missing parts from reference TRBV19 and TRBJ2-7): DGGITQSPKYLFRKEGQNVTLSCEQNLNHDAMYWYRQDPGQGLRLIYYSQIVNDFQKGDIAEGYSVSREKKESFPLTVTSAQKNPTAFYLCASSINRGDEQYFGPGTRLTVT.

This clone has a handful of counts. The chain joins TRBV7-9 to TRBJ2-1, with 11 bases that match TRBD1. The V gene's germline CDR1 is SEHNR and CDR2 FQNEAQ (reference sequence). V was clipped by 0 bases and J by 7 bases; unmatched bases: 5. This CDR3 region has 16 residues. CDR3 coding DNA: TGTGCCAGCAGCTTAGCTGGGACAGGGGGAAGGAATGAGCAGTTCTTC. Encoded protein: CASSLAGTGGRNEQFF.

The rearrangement uses TRBV5-8 and TRBJ1-2, with a weak D call TRBD1 (6 bases). Germline assignment: CDR1 SGHTS and CDR2 YDEGEE. CDR3 length: 14 residues. Between the trimmed V and J ends, which lost 0 bases and 4 bases, there was a span of 10 bases. CDR3 sequence reads: CASSLARGVYGYTF. The CDR3 nucleotides are TGTGCCAGCAGCTTGGCCAGGGGCGTCTATGGCTACACCTTC.

The chain uses TRBV29-1 and TRBJ1-1; 9 bases line up with TRBD1. Germline values: CDR1 SQVTM, CDR2 ANQGSEA. The CDR3 extends over 13 amino acids. The ends lost 4 bases at V and 7 bases at J; junction bases unmatched: 7. CDR3 in DNA: TGCAGCGTTGTATCCGGGACAGGGTGTGAAGCTTTCTTT. Protein product: CSVVSGTGCEAFF.

The rearrangement joins TRBV6-5 to TRBJ1-2, with 7 bases lining up with TRBD1. The CDR3 runs 14 residues. V gave up 6 bases and J gave up 4 bases; unmatched junction bases: 8. Germline CDR1 reads MNHEY; CDR2 reads SVGAGI. The CDR3 reads CASSTSQGGYGYTF. CDR3 nucleotides: TGTGCCAGCAGCACAAGTCAGGGGGGCTATGGCTACACCTTC.

The chain has TRBV7-2 and TRBJ2-5, with D tentatively TRBD2 (6 bases). CDR3 size: 15 residues. V lost 1 base and J 0 bases, leaving 9 bases between the germline ends. Germline V gives CDR1 SGHTA, CDR2 FQGNSA. The CDR3 region has the DNA TGTGCCAGCAGCTTAGGTGGGGGGTACCAAGAGACCCAGTACTTC. This encodes CASSLGGGYQETQYF.

The V and J genes are TRBV6-1 and TRBJ2-7, with TRBD1 as a possible D gene (6 bases). The V and J ends lost 4 bases and 2 bases respectively, with 15 bases between them. This CDR3 has 15 amino acids. CDR1 is MNHNS and CDR2 is SASEGT in the germline V gene. In DNA form, the CDR3 reads TGTGCCAGCAGTGTATACCCGGGACAAACCTACGAGCAGTACTTC. It codes for CASSVYPGQTYEQYF.